The 9 T cell receptor beta chains presented below share a single source sample, sequenced in a study of shared clonotypes between healthy human individuals. The method was immunoSEQ multiplex PCR; TCRdb's version includes in-frame clones alone and lacks a portion of them. The sample has over a million clones; more than 75% are singletons. The sequenced material came from memory CD4+ T cells from PBMCs. The subset here: CD45RA-negative fraction. These TCRs come from a man between 18 and 29 years old in good health. Some clones in this sample may be carry-over from other donors' samples.

The rearrangement links TRBV4-2 to TRBJ1-2; D is possibly TRBD1 (6 bases). CDR3 length: 15 residues. The V end was cut by 1 base, the J end by 4 bases, with 13 bases between. Germline V gene sequence: CDR1 LGHNA, CDR2 YNFKEQ. CDR3: CASSQVHRESYGYTF. The CDR3 nucleotides are TGTGCCAGCAGCCAAGTTCACAGGGAGAGCTATGGCTACACCTTC.

This clone was recorded only once. The chain employs TRBV28 and TRBJ1-2, with D possibly being TRBD1 (6 bases). The V gene's germline CDR1 is MDHEN and CDR2 SYDVKM. CDR3 size: 14 residues. Trimming cost V 7 bases and J 8 bases, with 20 bases left between them. The CDR3 DNA reads TGTGCCAGCACTGTAAATGGGGACATAGGGGGCTACACCTTC. It translates to CASTVNGDIGGYTF.

The chain couples TRBV28 to TRBJ2-3, with D perhaps TRBD1 (6 bases). Germline V gene lookup returns CDR1 MDHEN and CDR2 SYDVKM. Trimming stripped 3 bases from V and 1 base from J, with 11 bases between. This CDR3 comprises 15 residues. CDR3 sequence (DNA): TGTGCCAGCAGTTTGGGTACAGGGCGCACAGATACGCAGTATTTT. Its protein product is CASSLGTGRTDTQYF. The full variable domain, rest sourced from reference TRBV28 and TRBJ2-3, is DVKVTQSSRYLVKRTGEKVFLECVQDMDHENMFWYRQDPGLGLRLIYFSYDVKMKEKGDIPEGYSVSREKKERFSLILESASTNQTSMYLCASSLGTGRTDTQYFGPGTRLTVL.

The rearrangement uses TRBV18 and TRBJ2-1, with 9 bases identical to TRBD2. Trimming cost V 2 bases and J 5 bases; bases outside gene matches: 7. The V gene's germline CDR1 is KGHSH and CDR2 LQKENI. The CDR3 length is 16 residues. CDR3 loop: CASSPVAGGPNNEQFF. The CDR3, as DNA: TGTGCCAGCTCACCAGTGGCGGGAGGGCCTAACAATGAGCAGTTCTTC.

Here the CDR3 reads CASSEAYLESANYGYTF. CDR3 coding DNA: TGTGCCAGCAGTGAAGCTTACTTGGAAAGTGCTAACTATGGCTACACCTTC. This chain links TRBV6-1 with TRBJ1-2; D is unresolved. In germline, CDR1 is MNHNS, CDR2 SASEGT. V lost 0 bases and J lost 0, with 14 bases in between. The CDR3 sequence is 17 residues long.

This rearrangement joins TRBV28 to TRBJ1-2, with TRBD1 matching over 8 bases. Looked up from germline, CDR1 is MDHEN and CDR2 is SYDVKM. There are 15 residues in the CDR3. J lost 8 bases, V lost 5 bases, and 13 bases had no gene match. The CDR3 protein is CASSRQRTGFAGYTF. DNA for the CDR3: TGTGCCAGCAGTCGTCAAAGGACAGGGTTCGCCGGCTACACCTTC.

This clone has just one count. The chain recombines TRBV9 with TRBJ2-3, with TRBD1 identical over 10 bases. There are 16 residues in the CDR3. With 0 bases clipped from V and 6 bases from J, the junction kept 7 bases outside the gene matches. Germline values: CDR1 SGDLS, CDR2 YYNGEE. The CDR3 DNA follows: TGTGCCAGCAGCGTAGCGACAGGGGGCTCGTCGGATACGCAGTATTTT. Protein product: CASSVATGGSSDTQYF.

The V call is TRBV28, the J call TRBJ2-2, with D perhaps TRBD1 or TRBD2 (6 bases each). Germline V gene sequence: CDR1 MDHEN, CDR2 SYDVKM. The CDR3 consists of 16 residues. V was pared by 2 bases and J by 6 bases, with 16 bases between. DNA of the CDR3: TGTGCCAGCAGTTTAGGGGGGCAGACGGGCCCCGGGGAGCTGTTTTTT. Translating it yields CASSLGGQTGPGELFF. Based on the CDR3 plus reference TRBV28 and TRBJ2-2, the full variable domain is DVKVTQSSRYLVKRTGEKVFLECVQDMDHENMFWYRQDPGLGLRLIYFSYDVKMKEKGDIPEGYSVSREKKERFSLILESASTNQTSMYLCASSLGGQTGPGELFFGEGSRLTVL.

The chain combines TRBV4-2 with TRBJ2-3, with D unclear. CDR1 is LGHNA and CDR2 is YNFKEQ in the germline V gene. V was shortened by 4 bases and J by 5 bases, with 22 bases between the two germline ends. This CDR3 contains 17 residues. The CDR3 DNA reads TGTGCCAGCAGCCCAGAGTATAGGGCGGTTTCCAGAGATACGCAGTATTTT. It is translated as CASSPEYRAVSRDTQYF.